This T cell receptor (beta chain) was identified in a study of T-cell reconstitution after alpha-beta-depleted transplantation in children. Unique molecular identifiers were built into the TCRbeta library. TCRdb reprocessed the PCR reads via MiXCR and lists one record per CDR3 protein. The table records nearly 350,000 distinct CDR3 sequences, 15% to 20% of them present only once. Germline V gene sequence: CDR1 SGHVS, CDR2 FQNEAQ. V lost 6 bases and J lost 0; bases outside the gene matches: 12. The CDR3 is 20 amino acids. Findings and caveats of the study: A year had passed since transplant, and T-cell counts and diversity by then came mostly from newly produced T cells. Expanded graft clones numbering several hundred reportedly gave rise to alpha-beta T cells about two months after transplant. Diversity of TCRbeta at day 60 was high in some patients, arising from surviving recipient T cells and thymic progenitors.

Details on this clonotype: As yet, its antigen is unknown.

The sample here was PBMCs, mostly from graft donor cells, taken 360 days after TCRalphabeta/CD19-depleted stem cell transplant. The receptor was isolated from a male patient between 2 and 15 years old who had a stem cell transplant for acute lymphoblastic leukemia, so the T cells may come from the graft donor. This chain joins TRBV7-8 and TRBJ2-3, with 16 nucleotides matching TRBD2. Written as DNA, the CDR3 is TGTGCCAGCAGTTTCGACCCGGGACTAGCGGGAGGGGAGAGCACAGATACGCAGTATTTT. It is translated as CASSFDPGLAGGESTDTQYF.